This T cell receptor (beta chain) was obtained from a study of T cell responses to AZD1222 COVID-19 vaccine. Unmatched junction bases numbered 3, after V lost 8 bases and J lost 1 base. The CDR3 is made up of 13 amino acids. Here immunoSEQ multiplex PCR was the method, and the copy in TCRdb shows in-frame clones only, minus some. The table includes 120,000 or so clones, 90% detected once. The sequencing here drew on peripheral blood, taken on day 0 of AZD1222 vaccination. The chain is built from TRBV12-3 or TRBV12-4 and TRBJ2-5; 8 bases line up with TRBD2. The sequence was collected from an adult in good health. The CDR3 nucleotides are TGTGCCAGCGGACTAGCCTCCCAAGAGACCCAGTACTTC. It codes for CASGLASQETQYF.